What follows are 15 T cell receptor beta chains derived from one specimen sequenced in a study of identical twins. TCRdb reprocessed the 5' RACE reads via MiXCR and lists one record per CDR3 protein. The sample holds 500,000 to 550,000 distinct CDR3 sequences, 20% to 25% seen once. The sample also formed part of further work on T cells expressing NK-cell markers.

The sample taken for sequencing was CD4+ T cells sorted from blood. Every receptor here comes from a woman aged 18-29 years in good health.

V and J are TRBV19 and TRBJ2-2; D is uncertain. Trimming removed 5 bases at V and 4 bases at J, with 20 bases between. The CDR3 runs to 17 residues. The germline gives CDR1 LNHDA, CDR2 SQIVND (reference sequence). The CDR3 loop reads CASSAIGRPGVTGELFF. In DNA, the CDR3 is TGTGCCAGTAGTGCCATTGGCCGACCAGGAGTCACCGGGGAGCTGTTTTTT.

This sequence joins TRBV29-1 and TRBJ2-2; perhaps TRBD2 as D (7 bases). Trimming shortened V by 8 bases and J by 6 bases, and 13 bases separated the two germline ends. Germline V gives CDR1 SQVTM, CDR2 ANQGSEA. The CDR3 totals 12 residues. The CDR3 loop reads CSMLGGAGELFF. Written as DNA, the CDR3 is TGCAGCATGTTAGGGGGGGCCGGGGAGCTGTTTTTT.

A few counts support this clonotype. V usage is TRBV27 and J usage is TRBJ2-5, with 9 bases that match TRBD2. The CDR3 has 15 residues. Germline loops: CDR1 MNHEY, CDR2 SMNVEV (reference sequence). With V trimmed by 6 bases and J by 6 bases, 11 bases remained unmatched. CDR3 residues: CASSQTGGGAQTQYF. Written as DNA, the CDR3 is TGTGCCAGCAGCCAAACCGGCGGGGGGGCTCAGACCCAGTACTTC.

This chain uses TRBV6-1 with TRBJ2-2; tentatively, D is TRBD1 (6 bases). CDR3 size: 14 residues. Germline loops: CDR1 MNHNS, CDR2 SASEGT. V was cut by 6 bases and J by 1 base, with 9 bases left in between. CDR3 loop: CASSPTGNTGELFF. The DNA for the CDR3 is TGTGCCAGCAGCCCGACAGGGAACACCGGGGAGCTGTTTTTT.

In nucleotides, the CDR3 is TGCGCCAGCAGCTTGACAGGGATCGGGAACACTGAAGCTTTCTTT. It encodes CASSLTGIGNTEAFF. V gene TRBV5-1 combines with J gene TRBJ1-1, with D tentatively TRBD1 (6 bases). V dropped 1 base and J dropped 1 base, with 11 bases sitting between them. Germline V gene lookup returns CDR1 SGHRS and CDR2 YFSETQ. The CDR3 extends over 15 amino acids.

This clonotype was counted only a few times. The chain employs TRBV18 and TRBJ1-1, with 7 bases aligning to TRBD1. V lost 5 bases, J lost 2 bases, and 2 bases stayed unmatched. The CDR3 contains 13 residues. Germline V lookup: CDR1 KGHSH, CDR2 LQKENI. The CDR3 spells CASSGQVNTEAFF. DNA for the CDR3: TGTGCCAGCTCAGGACAGGTTAACACTGAAGCTTTCTTT.

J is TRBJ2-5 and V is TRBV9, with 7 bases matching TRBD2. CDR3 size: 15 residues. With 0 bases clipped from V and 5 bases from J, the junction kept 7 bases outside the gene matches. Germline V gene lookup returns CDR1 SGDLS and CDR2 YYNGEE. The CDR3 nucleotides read TGTGCCAGCAGCGTAGAGTACCTCGGGGGGGAGACCCAGTACTTC. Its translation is CASSVEYLGGETQYF. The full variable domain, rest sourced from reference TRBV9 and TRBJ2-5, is DSGVTQTPKHLITATGQRVTLRCSPRSGDLSVYWYQQSLDQGLQFLIQYYNGEERAKGNILERFSAQQFPDLHSELNLSSLELGDSALYFCASSVEYLGGETQYFGPGTRLLVL.

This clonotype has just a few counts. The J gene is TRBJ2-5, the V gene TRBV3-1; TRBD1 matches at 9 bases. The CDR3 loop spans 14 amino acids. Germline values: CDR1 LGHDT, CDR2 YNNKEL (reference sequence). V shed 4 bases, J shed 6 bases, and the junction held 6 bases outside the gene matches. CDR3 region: CASSLGQGLKTQYF. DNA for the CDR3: TGTGCCAGCAGCCTCGGACAGGGGTTAAAGACCCAGTACTTC.

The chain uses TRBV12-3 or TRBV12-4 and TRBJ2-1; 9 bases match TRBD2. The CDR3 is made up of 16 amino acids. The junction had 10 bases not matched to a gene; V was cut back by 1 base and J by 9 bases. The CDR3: CASSLVVIAGAIEQFF. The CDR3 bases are TGTGCCAGCAGTTTAGTCGTAATAGCGGGAGCAATTGAGCAGTTCTTC.

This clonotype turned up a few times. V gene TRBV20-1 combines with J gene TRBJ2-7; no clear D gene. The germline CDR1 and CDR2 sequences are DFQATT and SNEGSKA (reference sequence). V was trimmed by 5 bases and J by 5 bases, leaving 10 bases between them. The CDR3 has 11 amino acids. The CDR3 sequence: CSARRADEQYF. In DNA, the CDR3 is TGCAGTGCTCGCCGGGCCGACGAGCAGTACTTC.

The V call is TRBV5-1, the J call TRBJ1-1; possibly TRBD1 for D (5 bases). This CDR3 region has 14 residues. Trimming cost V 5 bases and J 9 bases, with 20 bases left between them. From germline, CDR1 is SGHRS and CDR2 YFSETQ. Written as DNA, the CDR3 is TGCGCCAGCAGACAACAGGATAGCCGACAAAAAGCTTTCTTT. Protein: CASRQQDSRQKAFF.

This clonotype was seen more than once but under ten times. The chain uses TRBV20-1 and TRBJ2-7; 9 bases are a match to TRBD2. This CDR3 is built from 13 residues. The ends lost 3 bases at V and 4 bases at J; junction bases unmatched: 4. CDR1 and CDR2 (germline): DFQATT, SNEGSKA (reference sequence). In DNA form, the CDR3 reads TGCAGTGCTAGGGATAGCGGGGGTTACGAGCAGTACTTC. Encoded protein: CSARDSGGYEQYF.

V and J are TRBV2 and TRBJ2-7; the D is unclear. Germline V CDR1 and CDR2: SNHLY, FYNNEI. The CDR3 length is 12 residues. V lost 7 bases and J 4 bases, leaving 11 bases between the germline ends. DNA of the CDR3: TGTGCCAGCAAGGTCAGTCAATACGAGCAGTACTTC. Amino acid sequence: CASKVSQYEQYF. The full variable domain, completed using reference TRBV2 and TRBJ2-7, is EPEVTQTPSHQVTQMGQEVILRCVPISNHLYFYWYRQILGQKVEFLVSFYNNEISEKSEIFDDQFSVERPDGSNFTLKIRSTKLEDSAMYFCASKVSQYEQYFGPGTRLTVT.

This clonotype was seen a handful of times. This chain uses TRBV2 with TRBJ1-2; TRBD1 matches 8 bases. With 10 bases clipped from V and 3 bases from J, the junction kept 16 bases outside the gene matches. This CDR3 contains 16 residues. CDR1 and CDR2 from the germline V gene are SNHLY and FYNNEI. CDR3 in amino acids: CATTPGRNRGDYGYTF. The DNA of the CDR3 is TGTGCCACCACCCCGGGGCGTAACAGGGGGGACTATGGCTACACCTTC.

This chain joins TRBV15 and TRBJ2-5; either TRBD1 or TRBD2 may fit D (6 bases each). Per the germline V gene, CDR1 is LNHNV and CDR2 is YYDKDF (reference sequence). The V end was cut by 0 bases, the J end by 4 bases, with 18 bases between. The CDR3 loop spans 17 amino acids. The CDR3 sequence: CATSRDLRGDSGETQYF. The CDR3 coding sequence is TGTGCCACCAGCAGAGATCTGAGGGGGGATAGTGGAGAGACCCAGTACTTC.